This passage covers 32 T cell receptor beta chains from one sample sequenced in a study of CD8+CD57+ T cells in acquired aplastic anemia listed by TCRdb under 2018. Sequencing instrument: Illumina HiSeq 2000. Genomic DNA was used as template for profiling of TCR beta VDJ combinations and CDR3 sequences. TCRdb itself trimmed the public reads at Q25 with fastp, ran MiXCR and retained productive beta chains. Identical CDR3 proteins give one entry, which carries the most common genes and DNA. The sample contains approximately 300,000 distinct CDR3 sequences, 45% to 65% of them found a single time. The ten largest clones take up around 1.2% of the sample. The patients picked for sequencing were ones in whom flow cytometry had shown an expansion of CD8+CD57+ cells. The specimen sequenced was sorted CD4+, CD8+, or CD8+CD57+ T cells (not recorded which) from PBMCs. These receptor sequences come from a human donor with aplastic anemia.

The chain links TRBV24-1 to TRBJ2-2; 7 nucleotides agree with TRBD1. V was pared by 3 bases and J by 6 bases, with 3 bases of the junction left unmatched. Germline V gives CDR1 KGHDR, CDR2 SFDVKD. The CDR3 runs to 14 residues. The CDR3 DNA follows: TGTGCCACCAGTGATACGACAGGGCCCGGGGAGCTGTTTTTT. Encoded protein: CATSDTTGPGELFF.

The chain combines TRBV20-1 with TRBJ2-5; no definite D call. Germline V gene sequence: CDR1 DFQATT, CDR2 SNEGSKA (reference sequence). The ends were cut back, 0 bases at V and 5 bases at J, with 4 bases in the middle. CDR3 size: 11 residues. CDR3 amino acids: CSARDLETQYF. DNA of the CDR3: TGCAGTGCTAGAGATTTGGAGACCCAGTACTTC.

This clonotype was observed a handful of times. J is TRBJ2-2 and V is TRBV24-1; D perhaps matches TRBD1 (5 bases). The CDR3 loop spans 13 amino acids. CDR1 KGHDR and CDR2 SFDVKD come from the germline V gene. The V end was cut by 1 base, the J end by 13 bases, with 12 bases between. This CDR3 reads CATSDLGREGLFF. The CDR3 DNA follows: TGTGCCACCAGTGATTTAGGCAGGGAAGGGCTGTTTTTT.

The genes are TRBV25-1 and TRBJ1-1, with 10 bases that match TRBD1. The CDR3 runs 13 residues. Trimming removed 7 bases from V and 6 bases from J; junction bases left unmatched: 5. Germline V lookup: CDR1 MGHDK, CDR2 SYGVNS. CDR3 amino acids: CASKGQGSPEAFF. The CDR3 bases are TGTGCCAGCAAGGGACAGGGGAGCCCTGAAGCTTTCTTT.

This clonotype came up a few times. The rearrangement uses TRBV20-1 and TRBJ2-2; 11 bases map to TRBD2. Unmatched junction bases numbered 3, after V lost 1 base and J lost 5 bases. Germline V gene lookup returns CDR1 DFQATT and CDR2 SNEGSKA (reference sequence). The CDR3 has 15 residues. CDR3 in amino acids: CSARVAGGPTGELFF. In DNA form, the CDR3 reads TGCAGTGCTAGAGTAGCGGGAGGGCCGACCGGGGAGCTGTTTTTT.

This clonotype has only one observation. CDR3 in amino acids: CASSVSITQPQHF. The CDR3 nucleotides are TGTGCCAGCAGCGTATCGATTACGCAGCCCCAGCATTTT. The genes are TRBV7-2 and TRBJ1-5; D gene ambiguous. There are 13 residues in the CDR3. Germline V CDR1 and CDR2: SGHTA, FQGNSA. V lost 5 bases and J lost 7, with 12 bases in between. Complete variable domain (other parts from reference TRBV7-2 and TRBJ1-5): GAGVSQSPSNKVTEKGKDVELRCDPISGHTALYWYRQSLGQGLEFLIYFQGNSAPDKSGLPSDRFSAERTGGSVSTLTIQRTQQEDSAVYLCASSVSITQPQHFGDGTRLSIL.

In its sample, this clonotype was seen many times. The chain uses TRBV12-3 or TRBV12-4 and TRBJ1-2, with D hard to call. The CDR3 is made up of 15 amino acids. V lost 2 bases, J lost 6 bases, and 16 bases lay in between. The CDR3: CASSLFEEKADGYTF. The CDR3 coding sequence is TGTGCCAGCAGTTTATTCGAGGAGAAGGCCGATGGCTACACCTTC.

This clonotype was recorded at least ten times. The chain combines TRBV5-1 with TRBJ2-7; weak D call: TRBD2 (6 bases). V lost 0 bases and J lost 1, with 11 bases in between. In germline, CDR1 is SGHRS, CDR2 YFSETQ. The CDR3 has 15 amino acids. The CDR3, as DNA: TGCGCCAGCAGCTTGGCTGCGGGGATTTCCTACGAGCAGTACTTC. Amino acids: CASSLAAGISYEQYF.

In its sample, this clonotype was seen many times. This chain links TRBV4-1 with TRBJ2-2; D might be TRBD2 (6 bases). Germline V gene data show CDR1 as MGHRA and CDR2 as YSYEKL. The V end lost 4 bases, the J end lost 0 bases, and 12 bases lay between the germline ends. This CDR3 region has 16 residues. The CDR3 bases are TGCGCCAGCAGCCGATCGGGACTCCCGAACACCGGGGAGCTGTTTTTT. Its translation is CASSRSGLPNTGELFF.

This chain joins TRBV20-1 and TRBJ1-1, with D uncertain. Per the germline V gene, CDR1 is DFQATT and CDR2 is SNEGSKA (reference sequence). This CDR3 region has 14 residues. Trimming removed 8 bases at V and 0 bases at J, with 16 bases between. CDR3 DNA sequence: TGCAGTACACAGACCGCTGGTATGAACACTGAAGCTTTCTTT. This encodes CSTQTAGMNTEAFF.

The J gene is TRBJ1-5, the V gene TRBV7-9; 7 bases fit TRBD1. The ends lost 5 bases at V and 3 bases at J; junction bases unmatched: 7. The CDR3 sequence is 15 residues long. CDR1 and CDR2 (germline): SEHNR, FQNEAQ (reference sequence). The CDR3 region has the DNA TGTGCCAGCAGCATAGGACAGGTTGTCAATCAGCCCCAGCATTTT. Translated: CASSIGQVVNQPQHF. Full variable domain (remainder filled in from reference TRBV7-9 and TRBJ1-5): DTGVSQNPRHKITKRGQNVTFRCDPISEHNRLYWYRQTLGQGPEFLTYFQNEAQLEKSRLLSDRFSAERPKGSFSTLEIQRTEQGDSAMYLCASSIGQVVNQPQHFGDGTRLSIL.

This clonotype was recorded many times. This sequence joins TRBV5-8 and TRBJ2-7; D gene unclear. This CDR3 is built from 13 residues. Trimming pared 1 base from V and 5 bases from J, leaving 10 bases between. Germline values: CDR1 SGHTS, CDR2 YDEGEE. The CDR3 here is CASSLKGLNEQYF. The CDR3 DNA follows: TGTGCCAGCAGCTTGAAGGGATTAAACGAGCAGTACTTC.

There are a few counts of this clonotype. The chain links TRBV7-2 to TRBJ1-2; D remains ambiguous. Deletions cut 2 bases from V and 8 bases from J, with 6 bases between. The CDR3 is made up of 11 amino acids. Per the germline V gene, CDR1 is SGHTA and CDR2 is FQGNSA. In DNA form, the CDR3 reads TGTGCCAGCAGCTTATGGGGAGGCTACACCTTC. Protein: CASSLWGGYTF.

This clonotype was seen repeatedly, ten times or more. The V call is TRBV4-2, the J call TRBJ2-1; D is possibly TRBD1 or TRBD2 (6 bases each). Germline lookup yields CDR1 LGHNA and CDR2 YNFKEQ. V shed 0 bases and J shed 10 bases, with 19 bases lying between them. This CDR3 spans 16 amino acids. CDR3 loop: CASSQESGVEGEEQFF. The DNA of the CDR3 is TGTGCCAGCAGCCAAGAATCGGGAGTAGAGGGGGAGGAGCAGTTCTTC.

The chain carries TRBV20-1 and TRBJ1-5; 8 nucleotides line up with TRBD1. Trimming at V came to 3 bases and at J to 6 bases, leaving 7 bases not matched to a gene. From germline, CDR1 is DFQATT and CDR2 SNEGSKA (reference sequence). The CDR3 is made up of 14 amino acids. CDR3 protein: CSASEGTGGQPQHF. CDR3 nucleotides: TGCAGTGCTAGTGAGGGGACAGGTGGTCAGCCCCAGCATTTT.

This clonotype was counted only a few times. J is TRBJ2-1 and V is TRBV20-1; 11 nucleotides align to TRBD2. The V segment lost 1 base and the J segment 8 bases; nucleotides outside the gene matches: 4. The CDR3 is made up of 14 amino acids. Germline assignment: CDR1 DFQATT and CDR2 SNEGSKA (reference sequence). CDR3 nucleotide sequence: TGCAGTGCTAGAGTTAGCGGGAGGGGGGATGAGCAGTTCTTC. The encoded protein is CSARVSGRGDEQFF.

The table lists this clonotype with many counts. This chain connects TRBV5-1 to TRBJ2-3; 8 nucleotides align to TRBD2. The junction had 11 bases not matched to a gene; V was cut back by 3 bases and J by 5 bases. CDR1 SGHRS and CDR2 YFSETQ come from the germline V gene. CDR3 length: 16 residues. CDR3 bases: TGCGCCAGCAGCTCATCTTCGGGGGGGGCGAGAGATACGCAGTATTTT. It codes for CASSSSSGGARDTQYF.

The sample holds many counts of this clonotype. This chain connects TRBV29-1 to TRBJ2-7, with D maybe TRBD1 (5 bases). V gave up 4 bases and J gave up 1 base, with 11 bases separating them. Germline loops: CDR1 SQVTM, CDR2 ANQGSEA. The CDR3 consists of 13 residues. The CDR3 DNA follows: TGCAGCGTTGGTACCCGACAGTCCTACGAGCAGTACTTC. This encodes CSVGTRQSYEQYF.

This chain connects TRBV2 to TRBJ2-7; 7 bases are shared with TRBD1. Germline values: CDR1 SNHLY, CDR2 FYNNEI. Germline trimming cut 4 bases from V and 2 bases from J; bases unmatched to any gene: 5. This CDR3 region has 14 residues. The CDR3 region is CASSARDSTYEQYF. CDR3 nucleotide sequence: TGTGCCAGCAGTGCCAGGGACAGCACCTACGAGCAGTACTTC.

The chain couples TRBV10-1 to TRBJ2-7; 8 bases agree with TRBD2. J was trimmed by 4 bases and V by 7 bases; bases with no gene match: 6. From germline, CDR1 is WNHNN and CDR2 SYGVQD (reference sequence). This CDR3 spans 13 amino acids. The chain's CDR3 is CASTGTRGYEQYF. CDR3 DNA: TGCGCCAGCACGGGGACTAGGGGTTACGAGCAGTACTTC.

This clonotype was recorded many times. The chain couples TRBV25-1 to TRBJ2-3; D is unclear. The germline CDR1 and CDR2 sequences are MGHDK and SYGVNS. This CDR3 contains 14 residues. V was shortened by 2 bases and J by 1 base, with 7 bases between the two germline ends. The CDR3 sequence: CASSEGWRTDTQYF. The CDR3 region has the DNA TGTGCCAGCAGTGAAGGGTGGCGCACAGATACGCAGTATTTT.

In its sample, this clonotype was seen once. CDR3 bases: TGCAGTGCTAGTGGGATTTGGCAGATGAACACTGAAGCTTTCTTT. It specifies CSASGIWQMNTEAFF. The rearrangement uses TRBV20-1 and TRBJ1-1; no reliable D call. V lost 3 bases to trimming and J lost 0 bases, with 14 bases between them. Looked up from germline, CDR1 is DFQATT and CDR2 is SNEGSKA (reference sequence). This CDR3 spans 15 amino acids.

V gene TRBV25-1 combines with J gene TRBJ1-1; D is undetermined. Between the trimmed V and J ends, which lost 5 bases and 0 bases, there was a span of 7 bases. The CDR3 has 13 residues. CDR1 is MGHDK and CDR2 is SYGVNS in the germline V gene. CDR3 DNA sequence: TGTGCCAGCAGTAAATCAGTGAACACTGAAGCTTTCTTT. Its translation: CASSKSVNTEAFF.

This clonotype was seen at least ten times. As DNA, the CDR3 is TGTGCCAGCAGCGAACAGGGTGTCGCCGGGGAGCTGTTTTTT. It codes for CASSEQGVAGELFF. The chain links TRBV6-1 to TRBJ2-2; D is possibly TRBD1 (6 bases). This CDR3 has 14 amino acids. CDR1 is MNHNS, CDR2 SASEGT, per germline. V gave up 6 bases and J gave up 6 bases, with 14 bases separating them.

In the case of this clonotype: One end of the junction varies from germline; a read error may be responsible. As DNA, the CDR3 is TGTGCTAGCAGGAAATACACCGGGGAGCTGTTTTTT. Encoded protein: CASRKYTGELFF. The J gene is TRBJ2-2, the V gene TRBV7-7; D remains ambiguous. CDR3 length equals 12 residues. Germline V lookup: CDR1 SSHAT, CDR2 FNYEAQ (reference sequence).

J is TRBJ1-6 and V is TRBV7-9; 12 nucleotides match TRBD1. Germline CDR1 and CDR2: SEHNR and FQNEAQ (reference sequence). Trimming cost V 2 bases and J 11 bases; bases outside gene matches: 10. The CDR3 spans 17 residues. CDR3 residues: CASSLHPGTGGFPPLHF. CDR3 nucleotide sequence: TGTGCCAGCAGCTTACATCCCGGGACAGGGGGCTTTCCACCCCTCCACTTT.

The rearrangement joins TRBV9 to TRBJ2-5; D is perhaps TRBD1 or TRBD2 (5 bases each). CDR3 length: 15 residues. V lost 4 bases and J lost 2, with 15 bases in between. Looked up from germline, CDR1 is SGDLS and CDR2 is YYNGEE. The CDR3 protein is CASSPWGTQQETQYF. The CDR3 DNA reads as TGTGCCAGCAGCCCGTGGGGGACGCAACAAGAGACCCAGTACTTC.

This chain connects TRBV5-8 to TRBJ1-1, with unresolved D. Between the trimmed V and J ends, which lost 1 base and 6 bases, there was a span of 13 bases. This CDR3 contains 14 residues. The germline CDR1 and CDR2 sequences are SGHTS and YDEGEE. The CDR3 spells CASSLIAERPEAFF. The CDR3 DNA follows: TGTGCCAGCAGCTTGATCGCTGAACGACCTGAAGCTTTCTTT.

Ten or more counts support this clonotype. This sequence joins TRBV6-1 and TRBJ2-3; D is unclear. Trimming removed 0 bases at V and 2 bases at J, with 15 bases between. The CDR3 sequence is 17 residues long. Germline V gene lookup returns CDR1 MNHNS and CDR2 SASEGT. This CDR3 is CASSEAGGPFPTDTQYF. For the CDR3, the DNA is TGTGCCAGCAGTGAAGCGGGTGGACCCTTCCCCACAGATACGCAGTATTTT.

This sequence joins TRBV12-3 or TRBV12-4 and TRBJ2-5; D might be TRBD2 (6 bases). The CDR3 consists of 16 residues. The ends were cut back, 5 bases at V and 5 bases at J, with 21 bases in the middle. The CDR3 here is CASSPGGTGLWETQYF. As DNA, the CDR3 is TGTGCCAGCAGTCCCGGAGGGACGGGATTATGGGAGACCCAGTACTTC.

In its sample, this clonotype was seen a few times. This chain joins TRBV20-1 and TRBJ2-4; D not certain. V lost 5 bases and J 16 bases, leaving 15 bases between the germline ends. Germline values: CDR1 DFQATT, CDR2 SNEGSKA (reference sequence). This CDR3 comprises 10 residues. The CDR3 bases are TGCAGTGCTGTGGTGGGGTGCGATTACTTC. This codes for CSAVVGCDYF.

This clonotype was counted between two and nine times. The chain couples TRBV29-1 to TRBJ2-7; D possibly corresponds to TRBD1 (6 bases). The CDR3 is made up of 13 amino acids. The V gene lost 6 bases and the J gene lost 5 bases, with 17 bases spanning the gap. Looked up from germline, CDR1 is SQVTM and CDR2 is ANQGSEA. CDR3 in amino acids: CSVVFRGMNEQYF. The CDR3 DNA reads TGCAGCGTCGTATTCAGGGGTATGAACGAGCAGTACTTC.